This T cell receptor beta chain was captured by sequencing in a study of blood T cell repertoires in COVID-19. Study in general: The origin of the acute and convalescent COVID-19 samples was the United States, Italy and Spain. Nucleic acid was either cDNA or gDNA, and it came from T cells, B-cell-depleted T cells, or PBMCs.

Germline CDR1 is MNHNS and CDR2 is SASEGT. The CDR3 contains 19 residues. Trimming shortened V by 2 bases and J by 1 base, and 21 bases separated the two germline ends. This clone has more than one count but fewer than ten. In the original workflow: Amplification of reference gene primers was used by the study to estimate nucleated cell counts. Clones were read by immunoSEQ multiplex PCR, and TCRdb kept only the in-frame ones, dropping some. V, J and clone size were drawn from that table, and D and trimming were deduced from the DNA. This table has some 140,000 clones, about 83% appearing once. Sequenced material: peripheral blood. The gene calls are TRBV6-1 and TRBJ1-3; D might be TRBD1 (5 bases). This TCR was sampled from a human donor in a cohort sampled during active COVID-19. The CDR3 sequence is CASSEWLFGAGGSGNTIYF. The CDR3 DNA follows: TGTGCCAGCAGTGAATGGCTTTTTGGGGCGGGGGGTTCTGGAAACACCATATATTTT.